A selection of T cell receptor beta chains follows, all from one sample in a study of neurological immune-mediated disorders. TCRdb recomputed calls from the 5' RACE reads with MiXCR, one row per CDR3 protein. Among over 70,000 distinct CDR3 sequences listed, 10% were seen once. Material for sequencing was PBMCs. These receptor sequences come from a man aged 25-40 years in good health. CDR3s leave out the opening cysteine and the closing phenylalanine or tryptophan.

>TRBV20-1
SAIDDFEQY
>TRBV7-9
ASILAGAYNEQF
>TRBV20-1
SAPSPDRVTDTQY
>TRBV6-6
ASSSTTGQGKN
>TRBV28
ASRTDDGYT
>TRBV20-1
SAKVGRLAETYEQY
>TRBV6-5
ASSYMVGTYEQY
>TRBV5-1
ASSLGTGDNQPQH
>TRBV5-1
ASSLGLAGAYTDTQY
>TRBV4-1
ASSQVGKSRQGDTQY
>TRBV12-3/TRBV12-4
ASRLSGANVLT
>TRBV27
ASSRFQGLADTDTQY
>TRBV9
ASSNSGENTGELF
>TRBV28
ASSFRTGRGTGELF
>TRBV10-3
AIRSGTSGETQY
>TRBV12-3/TRBV12-4
ASTAVLNTGELF
>TRBV5-1
ASSLASTGGGENIQY
>TRBV5-1
ASSRDRVDTQY
>TRBV28
ASRLGGEIYEQY
>TRBV27
ASRQGNNHNEQF
>TRBV18
ASSPPRDNQETQY
>TRBV20-1
SARVDGIVGPSDGYT
>TRBV3-1
ASSQTGTQY
>TRBV19
ASTPAGTSTGELF
>TRBV30
AWSGQAAVLTDTQY
>TRBV19
ATTGNVEAF
>TRBV9
ASSARDRGGYEQY
>TRBV7-9
ASSPSGTSGREPYNEQF
>TRBV7-2
ASSLSPQFEQF
>TRBV29-1
SIRTGGEQY
>TRBV20-1
SAREPLAATYEQY
>TRBV20-1
SARAGALGGTQY
>TRBV10-3
AITEGNTEAF
>TRBV12-3/TRBV12-4
ASSPRTGPNEQF
>TRBV5-1
ASNHSRLNSYEQY
>TRBV5-1
ASSLEAGARQETQY
>TRBV5-1
ASSTNTEAF
>TRBV29-1
SVEGHLSGGAIIYEQF
>TRBV5-5
ASSSGTLETQY
>TRBV20-1
SAPRDGPGNTIY
>TRBV20-1
SARELEREPAGELF
>TRBV6-1
ASSGYRGQNEQY
>TRBV21-1
ASSPHRVSNQPQH
>TRBV5-1
ASSLRSESYEQY